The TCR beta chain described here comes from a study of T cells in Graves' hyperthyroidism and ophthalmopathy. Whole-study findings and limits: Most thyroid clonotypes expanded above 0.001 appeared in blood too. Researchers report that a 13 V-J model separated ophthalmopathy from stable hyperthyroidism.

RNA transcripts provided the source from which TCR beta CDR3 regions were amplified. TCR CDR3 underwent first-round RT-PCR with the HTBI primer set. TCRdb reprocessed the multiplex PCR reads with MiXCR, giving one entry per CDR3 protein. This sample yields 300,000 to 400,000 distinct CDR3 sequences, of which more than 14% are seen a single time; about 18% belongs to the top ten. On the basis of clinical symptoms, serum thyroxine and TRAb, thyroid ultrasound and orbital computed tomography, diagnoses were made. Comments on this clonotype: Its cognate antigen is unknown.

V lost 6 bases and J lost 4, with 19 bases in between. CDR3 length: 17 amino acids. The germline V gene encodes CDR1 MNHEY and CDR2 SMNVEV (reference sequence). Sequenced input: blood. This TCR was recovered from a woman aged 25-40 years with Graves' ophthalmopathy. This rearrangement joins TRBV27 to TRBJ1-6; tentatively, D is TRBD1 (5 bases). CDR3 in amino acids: CASSRFDSHNYNSPLHF. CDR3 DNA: TGTGCCAGCAGCCGTTTCGACAGTCACAATTATAATTCACCCCTCCACTTT.